These 26 T cell receptor beta chains came from one sample sequenced in a study of blood T cell repertoires in COVID-19. TCRdb's table, derived via immunoSEQ multiplex PCR, lists solely in-frame clones and lacks some. The table lists tens of thousands of clones, more than 80% of them singletons. The sequencing input was peripheral blood. The receptors derive from a human donor in a cohort sampled during active COVID-19.

This rearrangement joins TRBV2 to TRBJ2-2; a weak D match, TRBD1 (6 bases). Germline CDR1 is SNHLY and CDR2 is FYNNEI. V was clipped by 10 bases and J by 3 bases, with 15 bases between them. The CDR3 is 14 amino acids. The CDR3 DNA reads TGTGCCAACAAGCCGGACAGCCACACCGGGGAGCTGTTTTTT. It codes for CANKPDSHTGELFF.

The V gene is TRBV7-2, the J gene TRBJ2-7; the match to TRBD2 covers 11 bases. The CDR3 contains 17 residues. With 2 bases clipped from V and 6 bases from J, the junction kept 12 bases outside the gene matches. CDR1 is SGHTA, CDR2 FQGNSA, per germline. The CDR3 DNA reads TGTGCCAGCAGCTTACTTGGGCTAGCGGGGGGACCCTCCGAGCAGTACTTC. This translates into CASSLLGLAGGPSEQYF.

The V gene is TRBV7-2, the J gene TRBJ2-7; D is possibly TRBD2 (6 bases). Germline assignment: CDR1 SGHTA and CDR2 FQGNSA. V was clipped by 5 bases and J by 4 bases, with 12 bases between them. The CDR3 totals 13 residues. The CDR3 DNA reads TGTGCCAGCAGCCGTAATAGCGGTTACGAGCAGTACTTC. Its translation: CASSRNSGYEQYF.

The chain recombines TRBV6-2 or TRBV6-3 with TRBJ2-7, with a weak D call TRBD1 (6 bases). This CDR3 is 14 amino acids long. In germline, CDR1 is MNHEY, CDR2 SVGEGT. V dropped 2 bases and J dropped 4 bases, with 12 bases sitting between them. The CDR3: CASSYGLGGYEQYF. In DNA, the CDR3 is TGTGCCAGCAGTTACGGTCTAGGGGGATACGAGCAGTACTTC.

The chain recombines TRBV20-1 with TRBJ2-1, with D possibly TRBD2 on 6 matching bases. The CDR3 sequence is 11 residues long. Germline loops: CDR1 DFQATT, CDR2 SNEGSKA (reference sequence). V lost 6 bases, J lost 8 bases, and 11 bases lay in between. This chain's CDR3 is CSASSGHEQFF. The CDR3 DNA reads as TGCAGTGCGTCAAGCGGGCATGAGCAGTTCTTC.

The chain employs TRBV11-2 and TRBJ2-5; TRBD1 agrees at 8 bases. CDR1 SGHAT and CDR2 FQNNGV come from the germline V gene. The CDR3 covers 14 residues. V lost 5 bases, J lost 4 bases, and 6 bases stayed unmatched. CDR3 bases: TGTGCCAGCAGCCCCCGGACAGGGTTAGAGACCCAGTACTTC. This gives the protein CASSPRTGLETQYF.

The rearrangement links TRBV30 to TRBJ1-3; D not certain. This CDR3 spans 12 amino acids. CDR1 and CDR2 (germline): GTSNPN, SVGIG (reference sequence). CDR3 bases: TGTGCGTGGGAAATATCTGGAAACACCATATATTTT. Its translation is CAWEISGNTIYF.

The rearrangement links TRBV27 to TRBJ2-2; TRBD1 matches at 9 bases. CDR1 and CDR2 (germline): MNHEY, SMNVEV (reference sequence). The CDR3 is made up of 14 amino acids. V shed 5 bases and J 5 bases; nucleotides not matched to a gene: 3. As DNA, the CDR3 is TGTGCCAGCAGTACCGGGACAGGGACCGGGGAGCTGTTTTTT. Residues: CASSTGTGTGELFF.

The genes are TRBV2 and TRBJ2-1; D is possibly TRBD1 (5 bases). Germline loops: CDR1 SNHLY, CDR2 FYNNEI. Trimming left V 1 base short and J 4 bases short, with 14 bases between. The CDR3 covers 16 residues. The CDR3: CASSEGGKGLYNEQFF. DNA of the CDR3: TGTGCCAGCAGTGAAGGGGGCAAGGGATTATACAATGAGCAGTTCTTC.

The count of this clone is one. The chain has TRBV12-5 and TRBJ1-1; D might be TRBD1 (5 bases). Trimming removed 7 bases from V and 0 bases from J, with 15 bases in between. This CDR3 is 15 amino acids long. Germline V gene data show CDR1 as LGHNT and CDR2 as FRNRAP. CDR3 in amino acids: CASAGGALMNTEAFF. CDR3 in DNA: TGTGCTAGTGCGGGAGGGGCGTTAATGAACACTGAAGCTTTCTTT. The complete variable domain, with remaining parts taken from reference TRBV12-5 and TRBJ1-1, reads DARVTQTPRHKVTEMGQEVTMRCQPILGHNTVFWYRQTMMQGLELLAYFRNRAPLDDSGMPKDRFSAEMPDATLATLKIQPSEPRDSAVYFCASAGGALMNTEAFFGQGTRLTVV.

V usage is TRBV10-3 and J usage is TRBJ2-7, with 8 bases identical to TRBD1. CDR3 size: 15 residues. CDR1 is ENHRY, CDR2 SYGVKD, per germline. V shed 3 bases and J 7 bases; nucleotides not matched to a gene: 11. The DNA of the CDR3 is TGTGCCATCAGTGACAGCCGAGACAGGGGACGTGAGCAGTACTTC. This encodes CAISDSRDRGREQYF.

The chain links TRBV7-9 to TRBJ2-5, with 10 nucleotides matching TRBD1. This CDR3 has 16 amino acids. Unmatched junction bases numbered 6, after V lost 0 bases and J lost 5 bases. Germline assignment: CDR1 SEHNR and CDR2 FQNEAQ (reference sequence). CDR3 DNA sequence: TGTGCCAGCAGCTTAGCTGAGACAGGGGGCGGTGAGACCCAGTACTTC. It yields the protein CASSLAETGGGETQYF.

The rearrangement joins TRBV28 to TRBJ1-5, with a tentative D call TRBD1 (5 bases). Trimming cost V 4 bases and J 2 bases, with 12 bases left between them. CDR1 is MDHEN and CDR2 is SYDVKM in the germline V gene. The CDR3 consists of 15 residues. The CDR3 region is CASSWGGGGNQPQHF. The CDR3 coding sequence is TGTGCCAGCAGTTGGGGGGGAGGGGGCAATCAGCCCCAGCATTTT.

This chain connects TRBV6-6 to TRBJ2-1; 8 nucleotides line up with TRBD2. Germline V gene data show CDR1 as MNHNY and CDR2 as SVGAGI (reference sequence). The CDR3 is 13 residues long. With 0 bases clipped from V and 12 bases from J, the junction kept 4 bases outside the gene matches. In DNA form, the CDR3 reads TGTGCCAGCAGTTACTCCAGTGCGGGGGGGCAGTTCTTC. Translated: CASSYSSAGGQFF.

The chain joins TRBV15 to TRBJ1-1, with D unresolved. The V and J ends lost 0 bases and 1 base respectively, with 9 bases between them. The CDR3 spans 15 residues. Germline values: CDR1 LNHNV, CDR2 YYDKDF (reference sequence). The CDR3 reads CATSRDQSANTEAFF. CDR3 nucleotide sequence: TGTGCCACCAGCAGAGATCAGTCCGCGAACACTGAAGCTTTCTTT.

The rearrangement links TRBV9 to TRBJ1-3; D remains ambiguous. Trimming cost V 3 bases and J 4 bases, with 14 bases left between them. Germline assignment: CDR1 SGDLS and CDR2 YYNGEE. The CDR3 totals 15 residues. The chain's CDR3 is CASSAAGYEGNTIYF. CDR3 DNA sequence: TGTGCCAGCAGCGCCGCGGGGTATGAAGGAAACACCATATATTTT.

This sequence joins TRBV10-1 and TRBJ1-1; 11 bases match TRBD1. The germline CDR1 and CDR2 sequences are WNHNN and SYGVQD (reference sequence). V shed 5 bases, J shed 1 base, and the junction held 6 bases outside the gene matches. This CDR3 comprises 16 residues. CDR3 protein: CASSPGQGVKNTEAFF. CDR3 nucleotides: TGCGCCAGCAGTCCGGGACAGGGGGTCAAGAACACTGAAGCTTTCTTT.

The V gene is TRBV15, the J gene TRBJ2-2, with 13 bases aligning to TRBD2. The CDR3 extends over 16 amino acids. Germline V gene lookup returns CDR1 LNHNV and CDR2 YYDKDF (reference sequence). V lost 0 bases to trimming and J lost 6 bases; unmatched junction nucleotides: 1. The CDR3: CATSRELAGGPGELFF. In nucleotides, the CDR3 is TGTGCCACCAGCAGAGAACTAGCGGGGGGGCCCGGGGAGCTGTTTTTT.

This chain uses TRBV6-5 with TRBJ2-7, with 11 positions matching TRBD2. Trimming took 6 bases from V and 3 from J; bases not matched to a gene: 7. The germline CDR1 and CDR2 sequences are MNHEY and SVGAGI. The CDR3 runs 15 residues. The CDR3 DNA reads as TGTGCCAGCAGCATACCGGGACTAGCGGTCTACGAGCAGTACTTC. It is translated as CASSIPGLAVYEQYF.

The V call is TRBV7-9, the J call TRBJ2-3, with D maybe TRBD2 (6 bases). The V gene's germline CDR1 is SEHNR and CDR2 FQNEAQ (reference sequence). The length of the CDR3 is 15 residues. V shed 6 bases and J shed 5 bases, with 18 bases lying between them. The DNA for the CDR3 is TGTGCCAGCAGTCGCGGGGCGGCCGGGGGAGATACGCAGTATTTT. This sequence encodes CASSRGAAGGDTQYF.

The rearrangement uses TRBV10-3 and TRBJ2-2; 7 bases fit TRBD1. Germline V CDR1 and CDR2: ENHRY, SYGVKD. CDR3 length: 21 residues. Unmatched junction bases numbered 25, after V lost 6 bases and J lost 3 bases. The CDR3 sequence: CAISQPTSDRADTLDTGELFF. The CDR3 DNA follows: TGTGCCATCAGCCAACCGACGTCAGACAGGGCCGACACACTAGACACCGGGGAGCTGTTTTTT.

The chain joins TRBV3-1 (or the pseudogene TRBV3-2) to TRBJ1-5; no reliable D call. Germline CDR1 and CDR2: LGHDT and YNNKEL (reference sequence). Trimming removed 5 bases from V and 5 bases from J, with 13 bases in between. The CDR3 is made up of 14 amino acids. Here the CDR3 DNA reads TGTGCCAGCAGCACCCAGACAAAGGATCAGCCCCAGCATTTT. Translating it yields CASSTQTKDQPQHF.

This clone showed up just once. The chain joins TRBV5-5 to TRBJ2-5; 8 positions agree with TRBD1. CDR3 length equals 19 residues. The V segment lost 4 bases and the J segment 0 bases; nucleotides outside the gene matches: 17. Per the germline V gene, CDR1 is SGHKS and CDR2 is YYEKEE (reference sequence). The DNA for the CDR3 is TGTGCCAGCAGCCCGGCGGCGGGGTGGGCAGGGGGCTACCAAGAGACCCAGTACTTC. It codes for CASSPAAGWAGGYQETQYF.

The chain links TRBV29-1 to TRBJ2-3, with TRBD2 matching 16 bases. V was clipped by 6 bases and J by 1 base; unmatched bases: 7. From germline, CDR1 is SQVTM and CDR2 ANQGSEA. The CDR3 runs 17 residues. CDR3 amino acids: CSVTGTSGRAGTDTQYF. DNA of the CDR3: TGCAGCGTCACCGGGACTAGCGGGAGGGCTGGCACAGATACGCAGTATTTT.

The rearrangement links TRBV4-2 to TRBJ1-1; perhaps TRBD1 as D (6 bases). V was cut by 3 bases and J by 1 base, with 12 bases left in between. This CDR3 region has 15 residues. Germline CDR1 LGHNA, CDR2 YNFKEQ. CDR3 region: CASSQAEGENTEAFF. The CDR3 bases are TGTGCCAGCAGCCAGGCAGAGGGGGAGAACACTGAAGCTTTCTTT.

The V gene is TRBV19, the J gene TRBJ2-7; 9 nucleotides agree with TRBD1. V was clipped by 4 bases and J by 2 bases; unmatched bases: 3. This CDR3 contains 14 residues. CDR1 and CDR2 (germline): LNHDA, SQIVND (reference sequence). CDR3 in DNA: TGTGCCAGTAGTACGACAGGGGGGGCCTACGAGCAGTACTTC. This codes for CASSTTGGAYEQYF.